A single sample gave rise to the 21 T cell receptor beta chains below, sequenced in a study of neurological immune-mediated disorders. Using its own MiXCR run on the 5' RACE reads, TCRdb lists one record per CDR3 protein. Of 33,000 or so distinct CDR3 sequences listed, under 9.5% are singletons. Input material: PBMCs. These receptors were obtained from a woman aged 40 to 50 in good health.

This clonotype was seen at least ten times. The rearrangement joins TRBV12-3 or TRBV12-4 to TRBJ1-6; a possible D gene is TRBD1 (5 bases). Trimming cost V 6 bases and J 10 bases, with 16 bases left between them. This CDR3 spans 14 amino acids. Here the CDR3 reads CASRLQALESPLHF. Here the CDR3 DNA reads TGTGCCAGCAGACTACAGGCATTAGAATCACCCCTCCACTTT.

This clonotype was found many times. This sequence joins TRBV7-2 and TRBJ1-2; 8 positions agree with TRBD1. CDR1 is SGHTA, CDR2 FQGNSA, per germline. This CDR3 has 18 amino acids. Germline trimming cut 0 bases from V and 5 bases from J; bases unmatched to any gene: 14. The CDR3 here is CASSLADIRGQERYGYTF. The CDR3 bases are TGTGCCAGCAGCTTAGCGGACATTAGGGGACAGGAGCGTTATGGCTACACCTTC.

This clonotype was recorded many times. This chain joins TRBV24-1 and TRBJ2-3; no firm D call. The CDR3 is made up of 12 amino acids. Looked up from germline, CDR1 is KGHDR and CDR2 is SFDVKD. The ends were cut back, 5 bases at V and 3 bases at J, with 5 bases in the middle. The chain's CDR3 is CATSGQTDTQYF. CDR3 coding DNA: TGTGCCACCAGTGGTCAGACAGATACGCAGTATTTT.

This clonotype occurred many times. This chain joins TRBV5-1 and TRBJ2-3; TRBD2 agrees at 9 bases. J was trimmed by 2 bases and V by 4 bases; bases with no gene match: 5. CDR1 and CDR2 from the germline V gene are SGHRS and YFSETQ. This CDR3 region has 15 residues. The CDR3 DNA is TGCGCCAGCAGCCATAGCGGGGGCTTCACAGATACGCAGTATTTT. Amino acids: CASSHSGGFTDTQYF.

This clonotype was observed at least ten times. The chain joins TRBV25-1 to TRBJ1-2; 7 bases line up with TRBD1. V was clipped by 6 bases and J by 4 bases; unmatched bases: 2. The CDR3 runs 12 residues. The V gene's germline CDR1 is MGHDK and CDR2 SYGVNS. This chain's CDR3 is CASSPGGYGYTF. The DNA for the CDR3 is TGTGCCAGCAGCCCAGGGGGCTATGGCTACACCTTC.

This clonotype was counted at least ten times. The V and J genes are TRBV20-1 and TRBJ2-3, with TRBD2 matching 14 bases. The CDR3 has 16 amino acids. V gave up 3 bases and J gave up 4 bases; unmatched junction bases: 6. Germline V lookup: CDR1 DFQATT, CDR2 SNEGSKA (reference sequence). The CDR3, as DNA: TGCAGTGCTAGGTCGACTAGCGGGAGGGTTGCAGATACGCAGTATTTT. It specifies CSARSTSGRVADTQYF.

At least ten counts were recorded for this clonotype. CDR3 protein: CASSFGGQNTGELFF. Written as DNA, the CDR3 is TGTGCCAGCAGCTTCGGGGGGCAGAACACCGGGGAGCTGTTTTTT. V usage is TRBV5-5 and J usage is TRBJ2-2; D is perhaps TRBD2 (7 bases). The CDR3 length is 15 residues. V lost 2 bases and J lost 1, with 9 bases in between. The germline V gene encodes CDR1 SGHKS and CDR2 YYEKEE (reference sequence).

This clonotype has a count of ten or more. The CDR3 DNA follows: TGTGCCAGCGCCCGCGGGGTCTCCAATGAGCAGTTCTTC. Protein product: CASARGVSNEQFF. The chain carries TRBV3-1 and TRBJ2-1, with D possibly TRBD2 on 6 matching bases. This CDR3 spans 13 amino acids. CDR1 LGHDT and CDR2 YNNKEL come from the germline V gene (reference sequence). The ends were cut back, 8 bases at V and 6 bases at J, with 14 bases in the middle.

This clonotype was found many times. This chain links TRBV15 with TRBJ2-7; D uncertain. CDR1 and CDR2 from the germline V gene are LNHNV and YYDKDF (reference sequence). The ends were cut back, 0 bases at V and 4 bases at J, with 4 bases in the middle. The CDR3 loop spans 12 amino acids. The DNA of the CDR3 is TGTGCCACCAGCAGAGATGGGTACGAGCAGTACGTC. This codes for CATSRDGYEQYV.

As to this clonotype: The CDR3 ends on some other residue instead of the conserved phenylalanine or tryptophan, so this is likely a read error. The DNA is left out, because the CDR3 cannot be placed on it with certainty; the CDR3 is given as TCRdb lists it. The J gene is TRBJ2-2, the V gene TRBV11-2; the table assigns TRBD1, which was not confirmed against the DNA. The CDR3 adds up to 15 amino acids, both ends counted. Germline CDR1 reads SGHAT; CDR2 reads FQNNGV. CDR3 sequence: CASNPGIGDTGELIL.

At least ten counts were recorded for this clonotype. The CDR3 nucleotides read TGTGCCAGCAGCCCGGTCAACGGGGAGCTGTTTTTT. As protein: CASSPVNGELFF. The chain carries TRBV7-2 and TRBJ2-2; no definite D call. Germline CDR1 is SGHTA and CDR2 is FQGNSA. V was pared by 5 bases and J by 7 bases, with 8 bases between. The CDR3 covers 12 residues. Filled out from reference TRBV7-2 and TRBJ2-2, the complete variable domain reads GAGVSQSPSNKVTEKGKDVELRCDPISGHTALYWYRQSLGQGLEFLIYFQGNSAPDKSGLPSDRFSAERTGGSVSTLTIQRTQQEDSAVYLCASSPVNGELFFGEGSRLTVL.

This clonotype was seen ten or more times. The chain couples TRBV20-1 to TRBJ1-5, with 8 bases fitting TRBD1. The CDR3 is made up of 15 amino acids. J was trimmed by 7 bases and V by 3 bases; bases with no gene match: 11. Germline CDR1 DFQATT, CDR2 SNEGSKA (reference sequence). Here the CDR3 reads CSASVGQGGRQPQHF. The CDR3 DNA reads as TGCAGTGCTAGCGTCGGACAGGGAGGCCGCCAGCCCCAGCATTTT.

This clonotype was counted ten times or more. This chain connects TRBV7-2 to TRBJ2-1, with 7 bases matching TRBD2. V lost 2 bases to trimming and J lost 3 bases; unmatched junction nucleotides: 4. There are 15 residues in the CDR3. In germline, CDR1 is SGHTA, CDR2 FQGNSA. The CDR3 sequence: CASSLIGDYYNEQFF. Written as DNA, the CDR3 is TGTGCCAGCAGCTTAATAGGGGACTACTACAATGAGCAGTTCTTC.

This clonotype was counted ten times or more. The J gene is TRBJ2-4, the V gene TRBV6-1, with 8 bases that match TRBD1. The CDR3 has 13 amino acids. Germline assignment: CDR1 MNHNS and CDR2 SASEGT. V lost 2 bases, J lost 10 bases, and 4 bases stayed unmatched. As DNA, the CDR3 is TGTGCCAGCAGTGAAAGGCAGGGGGCTATTCAGTACTTC. Translation: CASSERQGAIQYF.

This clonotype was detected ten times or more. V gene TRBV5-1 combines with J gene TRBJ2-1, with TRBD2 identical over 8 bases. Per the germline V gene, CDR1 is SGHRS and CDR2 is YFSETQ. This CDR3 is built from 16 residues. V trimming: 7 bases; J trimming: 2 bases; junction bases outside the gene matches: 11. The CDR3 sequence: CASARRAGDPYNEQFF. The DNA of the CDR3 is TGCGCCAGCGCCCGACGAGCGGGAGATCCCTACAATGAGCAGTTCTTC.

This clonotype occurred many times. J is TRBJ2-5 and V is TRBV5-1; 10 nucleotides align to TRBD1. After removal of 4 bases from V and 4 bases from J, the junction contained 16 bases not matched to a gene. The CDR3 is 18 amino acids. The germline CDR1 and CDR2 sequences are SGHRS and YFSETQ. CDR3 nucleotide sequence: TGCGCCAGCAGCCTGCTAGTGATAACGACAGGGGGCGGAGAGACCCAGTACTTC. It encodes CASSLLVITTGGGETQYF.

This clonotype was counted a few times. The chain couples TRBV7-9 to TRBJ2-2; 9 bases match TRBD1. Per germline, CDR1 SEHNR and CDR2 FQNEAQ (reference sequence). The CDR3 loop spans 13 amino acids. Trimming took 5 bases from V and 7 from J; bases not matched to a gene: 2. This CDR3 reads CASSRQGVGELFF. CDR3 DNA sequence: TGTGCCAGCAGCCGACAGGGGGTCGGGGAGCTGTTTTTT. The full variable domain, in which reference TRBV7-9 and TRBJ2-2 provide the parts outside the CDR3, is DTGVSQNPRHKITKRGQNVTFRCDPISEHNRLYWYRQTLGQGPEFLTYFQNEAQLEKSRLLSDRFSAERPKGSFSTLEIQRTEQGDSAMYLCASSRQGVGELFFGEGSRLTVL.

This clonotype appeared many times. V usage is TRBV5-6 and J usage is TRBJ1-5, with 8 bases matching TRBD1. Trimming removed 2 bases from V and 5 bases from J; junction bases left unmatched: 3. Per the germline V gene, CDR1 is SGHDT and CDR2 is YYEEEE. The CDR3 contains 14 residues. The CDR3 protein is CASSFGQGHQPQHF. In DNA form, the CDR3 reads TGTGCCAGCAGCTTCGGACAGGGACATCAGCCCCAGCATTTT.

Comments on this clonotype: This clone may be a read error of a much larger clone one base away. The chain combines TRBV6-1 with TRBJ1-2; 8 nucleotides line up with TRBD1. Trimming removed 1 base from V and 8 bases from J; junction bases left unmatched: 9. CDR3 length: 15 residues. Looked up from germline, CDR1 is MNHNS and CDR2 is SASEGT. The CDR3 is CASSEGPRQGKGYTF. The CDR3 DNA reads TGTGCCAGCAGTGAAGGCCCGCGACAGGGGAAAGGCTACACCTTC.

This clonotype was seen at least ten times. This chain links TRBV28 with TRBJ2-4, with D possibly TRBD1 on 5 matching bases. The germline CDR1 and CDR2 sequences are MDHEN and SYDVKM. This CDR3 spans 14 amino acids. With 4 bases removed from V and 5 bases from J, the gap between germline ends came to 12 bases. The CDR3 reads CASSSTGEENIQYF. In nucleotides, the CDR3 is TGTGCCAGCAGTTCTACAGGCGAGGAAAACATTCAGTACTTC.

This clonotype was detected many times. The chain links TRBV27 to TRBJ2-5; D gene uncertain. Trimming took off 6 bases at V and 5 bases at J, with 13 bases between the two ends. Germline values: CDR1 MNHEY, CDR2 SMNVEV (reference sequence). This CDR3 has 13 residues. The CDR3 DNA follows: TGTGCCAGCAGCCCCCTCTCCCAGGAGACCCAGTACTTC. Its protein product is CASSPLSQETQYF.